This entry is about one T cell receptor beta chain. The data belong to a study of OX40 agonist ivuxolimab in advanced cancers. The CDR3 contains 14 residues. V lost 7 bases to trimming and J lost 8 bases, with 18 bases between them. Germline V gene lookup returns CDR1 WSHSY and CDR2 SAAADI. The data were produced by immunoSEQ multiplex PCR, yet TCRdb's version contains in-frame clones alone and is incomplete. In the table there are over 15,000 clones, roughly 77% of which are singletons. The source of this sequence is an adult with an advanced solid tumor such as melanoma, head and neck, liver or kidney cancer. The gene calls are TRBV10-2 and TRBJ2-1, with a possible D match to TRBD2 (6 bases). Here the sequenced sample was CD4+ or CD8+ T cells sorted from blood, taken in a trial of the OX40 agonist ivuxolimab. The CDR3 loop reads CASNIAATGDEQFF. For the CDR3, the DNA is TGCGCCAGCAACATAGCGGCGACCGGAGATGAGCAGTTCTTC.